This TCR beta chain originates from a study of identical twins. This clonotype turned up a few times. The antigen is undetermined. Germline CDR1 and CDR2: SGHDN and FVKESK. The CDR3 runs 14 residues. V gave up 6 bases and J gave up 6 bases; unmatched junction bases: 4. Whole-study findings and limits: A partial confounding effect on zero-insertion analyses could come from invariant MAIT and iNKT cells. Beta out-of-frame sequences showed weaker excess sharing between twins.

A universal primer site was incorporated via template switching, and the cDNA contained unique molecular identifiers. Using its own MiXCR run on the 5' RACE reads, TCRdb lists one record per CDR3 protein. Here the sample spans approximately 1.8 million distinct CDR3 sequences, roughly a third being singletons. The V and J genes are TRBV14 and TRBJ2-3; TRBD2 matches at 12 bases. This receptor was taken from a newborn girl in good health. The sequencing input was cord blood. CDR3 sequence reads: CASRPTSGSDTQYF. DNA for the CDR3: TGTGCCAGCAGACCGACTAGCGGGAGTGATACGCAGTATTTT.